This TCR beta chain was captured by sequencing in a study of T cell repertoires in cytomegalovirus infection. Study in general: Public TCR beta signature analysis indicated the presence of both CMV infection and matching HLA type.

Trimming cost V 0 bases and J 5 bases, with 13 bases left between them. Per the germline V gene, CDR1 is MGHRA and CDR2 is YSYEKL. This CDR3 is built from 15 residues. TCRdb re-called the reads through MiXCR, storing one row per CDR3 protein. The repertoire holds 400,000 or so distinct CDR3 sequences, with roughly 18% as singletons. General study findings and limits: The response measured ex vivo was dominated by TCR beta clonotypes (HLA-C-restricted and CMV-specific). Summed frequency of public TCR beta families distinguished CMV carriers with the relevant HLA.

About this clonotype itself: Its antigen is as yet unknown.

The source of this sequence is a human donor in good health (CMV status not recorded). Some clones in this sample may be carry-over from other donors' samples. The chain carries TRBV4-1 and TRBJ1-1; D may be TRBD1 (6 bases). The sequencing sample was made of PBMCs. The CDR3 nucleotides read TGCGCCAGCAGCCAAGAGAGGGGGGGAGGGACTGAAGCTTTCTTT. Its protein is CASSQERGGGTEAFF.